Sequencing of this T cell receptor (beta chain) was carried out in a study of blood T cell repertoires in COVID-19. Study summary: Donors in the United States, Italy and Spain gave samples during acute or convalescent COVID-19.

Sequencing used immunoSEQ multiplex PCR; TCRdb keeps in-frame clones, though not all of them. The sample yields 130,000 to 150,000 clones, 88% seen once. CDR1 is SGDLS, CDR2 YYNGEE, per germline. CDR3 length: 15 amino acids. The V segment lost 0 bases and the J segment 9 bases; nucleotides outside the gene matches: 5. V is TRBV9 and J is TRBJ2-1; 11 bases fit TRBD1. The receptor comes from a woman between 45 and 60 years old with acute or convalescent COVID-19. Sequencing was done on a sample of peripheral blood. The DNA of the CDR3 is TGTGCCAGCAGCGTAGTTCGGACAGGGGGCAGTGAGCAGTTCTTC. It specifies CASSVVRTGGSEQFF.